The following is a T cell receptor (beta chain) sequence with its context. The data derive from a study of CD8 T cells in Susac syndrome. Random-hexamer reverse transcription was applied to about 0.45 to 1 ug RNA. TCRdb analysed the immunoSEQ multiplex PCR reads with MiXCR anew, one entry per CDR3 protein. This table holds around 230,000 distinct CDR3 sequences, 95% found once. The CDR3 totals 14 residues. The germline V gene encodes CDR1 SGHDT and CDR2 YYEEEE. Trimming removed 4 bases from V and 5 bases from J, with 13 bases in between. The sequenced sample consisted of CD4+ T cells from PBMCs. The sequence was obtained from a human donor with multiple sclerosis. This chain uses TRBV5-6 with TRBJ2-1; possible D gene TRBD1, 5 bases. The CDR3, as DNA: TGTGCCAGCAGCGGGCTGACAGTCAACAATGAGCAGTTCTTC. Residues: CASSGLTVNNEQFF.